This TCR beta chain was observed in a study of memory CD4+ T cells and cytomegalovirus serostatus. Study details: Healthy Belgian adult donors included nine or ten CMV-positive and 24 CMV-negative people.

A note on this clone: What it binds is unknown.

The sort gate was single viable CD3+CD4+CD8-CD45RO+ cells for memory CD4+ T cells. Assay used: immunoSEQ multiplex PCR; TCRdb lists only in-frame clones, some missing. Altogether just under 40,000 clones are present, 78% being singletons, with the ten largest covering roughly 0.8%. Broader study findings: CD4+ memory repertoires contained about 40% of the roughly 150 reported CMV TCRbeta sequences.

Germline CDR1 reads SGHRS; CDR2 reads YFSETQ. The CDR3 is made up of 16 amino acids. Trimming took 3 bases from V and 10 from J; bases not matched to a gene: 12. V gene TRBV5-1 combines with J gene TRBJ1-6; 8 bases are a match to TRBD1. The sample consisted of memory CD4+ T cells from blood. The receptor was derived from an adult in good health and CMV-seronegative. The CDR3 spells CASSSETGGRRSPLHF. For the CDR3, the DNA is TGCGCCAGCAGCTCCGAAACAGGGGGGAGAAGGTCACCCCTCCACTTT.